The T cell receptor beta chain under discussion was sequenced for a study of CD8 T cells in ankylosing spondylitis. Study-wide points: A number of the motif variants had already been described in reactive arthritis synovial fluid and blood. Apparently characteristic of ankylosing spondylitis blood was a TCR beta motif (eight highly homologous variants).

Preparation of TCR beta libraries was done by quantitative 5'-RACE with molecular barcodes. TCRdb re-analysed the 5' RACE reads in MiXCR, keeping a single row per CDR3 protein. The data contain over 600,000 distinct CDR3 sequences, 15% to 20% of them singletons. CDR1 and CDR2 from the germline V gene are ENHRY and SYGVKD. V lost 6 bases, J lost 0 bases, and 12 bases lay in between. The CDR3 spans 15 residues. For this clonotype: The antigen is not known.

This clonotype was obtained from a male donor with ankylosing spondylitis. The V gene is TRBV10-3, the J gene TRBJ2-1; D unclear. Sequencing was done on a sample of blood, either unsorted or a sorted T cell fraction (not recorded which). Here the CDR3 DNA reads TGTGCCATCAGATCTAGACACAGCTCCTACAATGAGCAGTTCTTC. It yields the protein CAIRSRHSSYNEQFF.